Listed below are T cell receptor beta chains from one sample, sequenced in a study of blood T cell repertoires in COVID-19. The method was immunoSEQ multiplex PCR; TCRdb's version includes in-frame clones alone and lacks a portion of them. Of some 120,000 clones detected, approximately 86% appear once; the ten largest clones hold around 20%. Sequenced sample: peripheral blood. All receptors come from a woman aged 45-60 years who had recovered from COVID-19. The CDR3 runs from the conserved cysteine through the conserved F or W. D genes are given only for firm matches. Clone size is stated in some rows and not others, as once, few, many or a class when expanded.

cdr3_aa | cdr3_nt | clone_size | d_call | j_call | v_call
CARGASSLNTGELFF | TGTGCCAGAGGAGCGAGTAGCTTGAACACCGGGGAGCTGTTTTTT | once | . | TRBJ2-2 | TRBV30
CASRGSGRGAYNEQFF | TGTGCCAGCAGGGGTAGCGGGAGGGGCGCCTACAATGAGCAGTTCTTC | . | TRBD2 | TRBJ2-1 | TRBV11-1
CASSQASLAGGPEVGNEQFF | TGCGCCAGCAGCCAGGCCTCTCTAGCGGGGGGCCCCGAGGTGGGCAATGAGCAGTTCTTC | . | TRBD2 | TRBJ2-1 | TRBV4-1
CASSDRDRGSDEQFF | TGTGCCAGTAGTGACCGGGACAGGGGTTCCGATGAGCAGTTCTTC | . | TRBD1 | TRBJ2-1 | TRBV19
CAISATGAPTGELFF | TGTGCCATCAGTGCGACAGGGGCGCCCACCGGGGAGCTGTTTTTT | . | TRBD1 | TRBJ2-2 | TRBV10-3
CASSPLGVSGSVPSYEQYF | TGTGCCAGCTCACCACTGGGCGTTAGCGGGAGTGTTCCATCCTACGAGCAGTACTTC | . | TRBD2 | TRBJ2-7 | TRBV18
CASIGKGAINYNEQFF | TGTGCCAGTATCGGTAAGGGGGCGATCAACTACAATGAGCAGTTCTTC | . | TRBD1 | TRBJ2-1 | TRBV19
CAIRGRRDRPPEPFNQPQHF | TGTGCCATCAGGGGGCGGCGGGACAGGCCCCCGGAACCCTTCAATCAGCCCCAGCATTTT | . | TRBD1 | TRBJ1-5 | TRBV10-3
CASSSDRQPYEQYF | TGTGCCAGCAGCTCGGACAGGCAGCCCTACGAGCAGTACTTC | once | TRBD1 | TRBJ2-7 | TRBV11-2
CASSSTGLDQFF | TGTGCCAGCTCATCGACAGGGCTTGATCAGTTCTTC | . | TRBD1 | TRBJ2-1 | TRBV18
CASSSRGANLYNEQFF | TGTGCCAGCAGCTCCCGGGGGGCGAACCTTTACAATGAGCAGTTCTTC | . | . | TRBJ2-1 | TRBV5-6
CSVLAGELFF | TGCAGCGTCCTCGCCGGGGAGCTGTTTTTT | . | . | TRBJ2-2 | TRBV29-1
CASSSGISYNSPLHF | TGTGCCAGCAGTTCCGGGATCTCCTATAATTCACCCCTCCACTTT | once | . | TRBJ1-6 | TRBV27
CASSRTSGSNEQYF | TGTGCCAGCAGCCGGACCAGCGGGAGCAACGAGCAGTACTTC | . | TRBD2 | TRBJ2-7 | TRBV14
CAISIVSGTRGEQFF | TGTGCCATCAGCATTGTATCCGGGACTAGAGGTGAGCAGTTCTTC | . | TRBD2 | TRBJ2-1 | TRBV10-3
CASSATGVYEQYF | TGTGCCAGCAGTGCTACCGGGGTTTACGAGCAGTACTTC | . | . | TRBJ2-7 | TRBV7-9
CASRKGRVYGYTF | TGTGCCAGTAGAAAAGGCAGGGTCTATGGCTACACCTTC | . | . | TRBJ1-2 | TRBV19
CASSLQGGGRYEQYF | TGTGCCAGTAGTCTCCAGGGGGGTGGTAGATACGAGCAGTACTTC | . | . | TRBJ2-7 | TRBV19
CAISYDGYGDTEAFF | TGTGCCATCAGTTATGACGGATACGGGGACACTGAAGCTTTCTTT | . | . | TRBJ1-1 | TRBV10-3
CASSVVPSGTGNTEAFF | TGTGCCAGCAGCGTAGTTCCCTCCGGGACAGGGAACACTGAAGCTTTCTTT | . | TRBD1 | TRBJ1-1 | TRBV9
CASGGNSNQPQHF | TGTGCCAGCGGGGGGAATAGCAATCAGCCCCAGCATTTT | . | . | TRBJ1-5 | TRBV7-9
CATGGTGTDTQYF | TGTGCCACCGGCGGGACAGGGACAGATACGCAGTATTTT | . | TRBD1 | TRBJ2-3 | TRBV24-1
CASSPGTGNYNSPLHF | TGTGCCAGCAGTCCTGGGACAGGAAACTATAATTCACCCCTCCACTTT | . | TRBD1 | TRBJ1-6 | TRBV27
CASSLGFQASGELFF | TGTGCCAGCAGCTTAGGGTTTCAGGCCTCCGGGGAGCTGTTTTTT | once | . | TRBJ2-2 | TRBV11-2
CASSDGRGQGAPRPQHF | TGTGCCAGTAGTGACGGTCGAGGACAGGGGGCCCCTCGGCCCCAGCATTTT | . | TRBD1 | TRBJ1-5 | TRBV19
CASSPTASSLPLEQYF | TGCGCCAGCAGCCCCACCGCGTCGAGTCTCCCCCTCGAGCAGTACTTC | . | . | TRBJ2-7 | TRBV5-1
CASRGDSAWEKLFF | TGTGCCAGCAGGGGGGACAGTGCTTGGGAAAAACTGTTTTTT | . | TRBD1 | TRBJ1-4 | TRBV2
CASSQRVSRNGYTF | TGTGCCAGCAGTCAACGTGTGTCCAGGAATGGCTACACCTTC | . | . | TRBJ1-2 | TRBV6-2/TRBV6-3
CASSPRGQGSNYGYTF | TGTGCCAGCTCACCACGCGGGCAGGGGAGTAACTATGGCTACACCTTC | . | . | TRBJ1-2 | TRBV18
CASRTYTGFWGEQYF | TGTGCCAGCAGGACCTATACAGGGTTTTGGGGAGAGCAGTACTTC | once | . | TRBJ2-7 | TRBV5-6
CASSVGQGSSSYNEQFF | TGTGCCAGCAGTGTCGGACAGGGGTCTTCCTCCTACAATGAGCAGTTCTTC | . | TRBD1 | TRBJ2-1 | TRBV6-1
CASSYSGGTGANVLTF | TGTGCCAGCAGTTACAGTGGGGGCACTGGGGCCAACGTCCTGACTTTC | . | . | TRBJ2-6 | TRBV6-5
CASSESNRDGYTF | TGTGCCAGCAGTGAATCGAACAGGGATGGCTACACCTTC | . | . | TRBJ1-2 | TRBV25-1
CASSLTLADYEQYF | TGTGCCAGCAGCTTGACACTAGCTGACTACGAGCAGTACTTC | . | . | TRBJ2-7 | TRBV11-2
CASSLSRSYEQYF | TGTGCCAGCAGCTTGTCGCGCTCCTACGAGCAGTACTTC | . | . | TRBJ2-7 | TRBV5-6
CASTGRGANTEAFF | TGTGCCAGCACCGGCCGAGGAGCGAACACTGAAGCTTTCTTT | . | . | TRBJ1-1 | TRBV27
CASTEQEGNYEQYF | TGTGCCAGCACCGAACAGGAGGGAAACTACGAGCAGTACTTC | . | . | TRBJ2-7 | TRBV7-9
CASRGTLAGELFF | TGTGCCAGCAGGGGGACTCTGGCCGGGGAGCTGTTTTTT | once | . | TRBJ2-2 | TRBV12-3/TRBV12-4
CASSRSEGYEQYF | TGTGCCAGCAGCCGCAGCGAGGGCTACGAGCAGTACTTC | . | . | TRBJ2-7 | TRBV12-3/TRBV12-4